This TCR beta chain stems from a study of somatic mutations in cytotoxic T cells in rheumatoid arthritis. Overall study: Among the T-cell populations stained with V beta antibodies, some were separated by flow sorting at nearly 100% purity, including V beta1+ cells whose TCRB was sequenced.

This clone has just a few counts. Its target is not known. Clones were sequenced by immunoSEQ multiplex PCR, and TCRdb holds only the in-frame ones, with some missing. The sample includes 18,000 or so clones, around four fifths of them seen just once. This CDR3 contains 16 residues. Germline V gene data show CDR1 as SEHNR and CDR2 as FQNEAQ (reference sequence). Trimming cost V 3 bases and J 0 bases, with 14 bases left between them. Notes on the study in general: Patients with a largest CD8+ clone exceeding 20% of CD8+ cells numbered about an eighth of the roughly 65. Any difference in CD8+ T-cell clonality between patients who had rheumatoid arthritis and healthy controls who were age-matched was not statistically significant. Which antigens the expanded CD8+ clones targeted was unknown.

Material for sequencing was CD8+ T cells sorted from blood. This chain uses TRBV7-9 with TRBJ1-1; D is unclear. This sequence was found in a woman aged 55-69 years in good health. CDR3 amino acids: CASSFSQERVNTEAFF. The CDR3 nucleotides are TGTGCCAGCAGCTTTAGCCAGGAACGGGTGAACACTGAAGCTTTCTTT.